The next 21 T cell receptor beta chains were all read from a single sample in a study of blood T cells in healthy people across ages. Next came a second PCR, run for roughly 6 to 11 cycles, which used a sample-barcoded 5' primer along with a J-beta primer mix. MiXCR, run by TCRdb on the 5' RACE reads, gives a single entry per CDR3 protein. Among nearly 800,000 distinct CDR3 sequences listed, roughly three fifths were seen once. Sequencing was done on a sample of blood. These receptors came from a middle-aged man in good health.

The chain carries TRBV7-2 and TRBJ1-6; D uncertain. Per the germline V gene, CDR1 is SGHTA and CDR2 is FQGNSA. V was trimmed by 1 base and J by 0 bases, leaving 16 bases between them. The CDR3 contains 19 residues. DNA of the CDR3: TGTGCCAGCAGCTTAGGTTCGGGCTTGAGAAGCTCCTATAATTCACCCCTCCACTTT. Amino acids: CASSLGSGLRSSYNSPLHF. The whole variable domain, remainder taken from reference TRBV7-2 and TRBJ1-6, is GAGVSQSPSNKVTEKGKDVELRCDPISGHTALYWYRQSLGQGLEFLIYFQGNSAPDKSGLPSDRFSAERTGGSVSTLTIQRTQQEDSAVYLCASSLGSGLRSSYNSPLHFGNGTRLTVT.

The chain has TRBV29-1 and TRBJ2-1; 9 bases are a match to TRBD1. Germline V gene lookup returns CDR1 SQVTM and CDR2 ANQGSEA. J lost 6 bases, V lost 7 bases, and 4 bases had no gene match. The CDR3 loop spans 12 amino acids. The CDR3 nucleotides are TGCAGCGGACAGGGGGGTCTCAATGAGCAGTTCTTC. Protein: CSGQGGLNEQFF.

This rearrangement joins TRBV6-6 to TRBJ1-1; the match to TRBD1 covers 7 bases. V gave up 7 bases and J gave up 0 bases; unmatched junction bases: 5. CDR3 length equals 14 residues. Germline CDR1 MNHNY, CDR2 SVGAGI (reference sequence). CDR3 sequence reads: CASMVQGMNTEAFF. CDR3 bases: TGTGCCAGCATGGTACAGGGGATGAACACTGAAGCTTTCTTT.

The chain employs TRBV5-1 and TRBJ2-1; TRBD2 matches 9 bases. Near its end, the DNA agrees better with TRBJ2-7, so the J call may be wrong. The CDR3 length is 16 residues. CDR1 and CDR2 from the germline V gene are SGHRS and YFSETQ. The CDR3 sequence is CASSPEGLAFPYEQYF. The DNA for the CDR3 is TGCGCCAGCAGCCCAGAGGGACTAGCTTTCCCCTACGAGCAGTACTTC.

The chain couples TRBV4-2 to TRBJ2-7; possible D gene TRBD1, 6 bases. Deletions cut 1 base from V and 6 bases from J, with 19 bases between. Germline CDR1 and CDR2: LGHNA and YNFKEQ. The CDR3 has 16 residues. This chain's CDR3 is CASSQADRNLGGEQYF. CDR3 nucleotide sequence: TGTGCCAGCAGCCAAGCCGACAGGAACCTCGGCGGCGAGCAGTACTTC.

The chain joins TRBV12-3 or TRBV12-4 to TRBJ2-1; D is unclear. This CDR3 region has 15 residues. The ends were cut back, 5 bases at V and 9 bases at J, with 20 bases in the middle. CDR3 region: CASSPLTALNTEQFF. The CDR3 DNA reads as TGTGCCAGCAGTCCACTGACGGCCCTGAACACTGAGCAGTTCTTC.

The chain has TRBV7-8 and TRBJ2-5; D may be TRBD1 (6 bases). The germline CDR1 and CDR2 sequences are SGHVS and FQNEAQ. The CDR3 is 15 residues long. In DNA form, the CDR3 reads TGTGCGAGCGAAACCCGGGTCCAGGGGCAAGAGACCCAGTACTTC. Translation: CASETRVQGQETQYF.

The chain has TRBV12-5 and TRBJ2-7, with a possible D match to TRBD2 (5 bases). V was cut by 1 base and J by 1 base, with 17 bases left in between. The germline gives CDR1 LGHNT, CDR2 FRNRAP. The length of the CDR3 is 17 residues. In nucleotides, the CDR3 is TGTGCTAGTGGTTTGGCCCCGGGTCGAGGGCTTTCCTACGAGCAGTACTTC. Translation: CASGLAPGRGLSYEQYF.

A few counts support this clonotype. This rearrangement joins TRBV4-2 to TRBJ2-5; 10 bases line up with TRBD2. J lost 5 bases, V lost 4 bases, and 13 bases had no gene match. Germline V gene data show CDR1 as LGHNA and CDR2 as YNFKEQ. The CDR3 contains 17 residues. Here the CDR3 reads CASSPSGAGSGGETQYF. The CDR3 DNA is TGTGCCAGCAGCCCCAGCGGAGCGGGTAGCGGGGGGGAGACCCAGTACTTC.

This clonotype has more than one count but fewer than ten. The gene calls are TRBV10-3 and TRBJ1-2, with D possibly TRBD1 on 6 matching bases. The germline V gene has CDR1 ENHRY and CDR2 SYGVKD. The CDR3 totals 13 residues. V was trimmed by 10 bases and J by 4 bases, leaving 16 bases between them. The CDR3 coding sequence is TGTGCCACCACCCGCGGGGGGGCCTATGGCTACACCTTC. This translates into CATTRGGAYGYTF.

The rearrangement uses TRBV12-3 or TRBV12-4 and TRBJ2-7; perhaps TRBD1 as D (6 bases). V was pared by 5 bases and J by 0 bases, with 14 bases between. This CDR3 spans 15 amino acids. The chain's CDR3 is CASSLAGVSSYEQYF. The DNA for the CDR3 is TGTGCCAGCAGTCTCGCAGGGGTTAGCTCCTACGAGCAGTACTTC.

This rearrangement joins TRBV6-2 or TRBV6-3 to TRBJ2-4, with 7 bases that match TRBD1. There are 15 residues in the CDR3. Trimming cost V 5 bases and J 1 base; bases outside gene matches: 5. CDR1 is MNHEY and CDR2 is SVGEGT in the germline V gene. The CDR3 coding sequence is TGTGCCAGCAGTCCCACCAGGGGGGCCAAAAACATTCAGTACTTC. It specifies CASSPTRGAKNIQYF.

This clonotype was found a few times. V gene TRBV4-3 combines with J gene TRBJ2-7; 8 nucleotides match TRBD1. The CDR3 has 14 residues. Per germline, CDR1 LGHNA and CDR2 YSLEER. V trimming: 3 bases; J trimming: 1 base; junction bases outside the gene matches: 2. This chain's CDR3 is CASSQGQESYEQYF. CDR3 sequence (DNA): TGCGCCAGCAGCCAGGGACAGGAGTCCTACGAGCAGTACTTC.

This chain links TRBV7-3 with TRBJ2-1; no firm D call. Looked up from germline, CDR1 is SGHTA and CDR2 is FQGTGA. V was trimmed by 5 bases and J by 0 bases, leaving 11 bases between them. This CDR3 contains 15 residues. The DNA of the CDR3 is TGTGCCAGCAGCCAACTCAGAAGCTCCTACAATGAGCAGTTCTTC. As protein: CASSQLRSSYNEQFF.

The rearrangement joins TRBV9 to TRBJ2-5; D is unclear. Germline lookup yields CDR1 SGDLS and CDR2 YYNGEE. V was cut by 0 bases and J by 11 bases, with 23 bases left in between. CDR3 length: 16 residues. The DNA of the CDR3 is TGTGCCAGCAGCGTAGAGGTCCAATCAAATTACAATGAGCAGTACTTC. This codes for CASSVEVQSNYNEQYF.

The chain has TRBV30 and TRBJ1-1, with a possible D match to TRBD1 (5 bases). The CDR3 runs to 16 residues. The ends were cut back, 5 bases at V and 1 base at J, with 20 bases in the middle. Germline CDR1 is GTSNPN and CDR2 is SVGIG (reference sequence). The CDR3 DNA reads TGTGCCTGGGAACAATCAGGGATCCGACAGAACACTGAAGCTTTCTTT. Protein product: CAWEQSGIRQNTEAFF.

This clonotype was found a few times. This chain uses TRBV6-5 with TRBJ2-5, with TRBD2 matching 8 bases. The CDR3 spans 15 residues. Germline CDR1 reads MNHEY; CDR2 reads SVGAGI. J gave up 5 bases and V 8 bases, and 13 bases lay outside the gene matches. DNA of the CDR3: TGTGCCAGCTCCTCGGGAGGGCCTAGTCGGGAGACCCAGTACTTC. It is translated as CASSSGGPSRETQYF.

This clonotype was counted a few times. J is TRBJ2-5 and V is TRBV2; 9 bases match TRBD2. This CDR3 comprises 17 residues. Per germline, CDR1 SNHLY and CDR2 FYNNEI. The trim removed 0 bases at V and 1 base at J, leaving 6 bases unmatched. DNA of the CDR3: TGTGCCAGCAGTGAAGCGCTTGGCGGGGGGGCCCAAGAGACCCAGTACTTC. Translation: CASSEALGGGAQETQYF.

This clonotype showed up just a few times. The rearrangement uses TRBV7-9 and TRBJ1-1; D is ambiguous. Trimming removed 8 bases at V and 1 base at J, with 8 bases between. CDR1 and CDR2 from the germline V gene are SEHNR and FQNEAQ (reference sequence). The CDR3 loop spans 12 amino acids. This CDR3 reads CASSPTNTEAFF. For the CDR3, the DNA is TGTGCCAGCTCACCGACGAACACTGAAGCTTTCTTT.

The V gene is TRBV20-1, the J gene TRBJ2-5; TRBD2 agrees at 7 bases. Germline assignment: CDR1 DFQATT and CDR2 SNEGSKA (reference sequence). The CDR3 totals 11 residues. With 6 bases clipped from V and 4 bases from J, the junction kept 2 bases outside the gene matches. DNA of the CDR3: TGCAGTGCGGCTAGCGGAGAGACCCAGTACTTC. Its protein product is CSAASGETQYF.

This chain links TRBV3-1 with TRBJ2-1, with D unresolved. Trimming removed 4 bases at V and 7 bases at J, with 11 bases between. The CDR3 consists of 13 residues. Germline-derived CDR1 and CDR2 are LGHDT and YNNKEL (reference sequence). In DNA form, the CDR3 reads TGTGCCAGCAGCCCTCAGGACCGGAATGAGCAGTTCTTC. This encodes CASSPQDRNEQFF.